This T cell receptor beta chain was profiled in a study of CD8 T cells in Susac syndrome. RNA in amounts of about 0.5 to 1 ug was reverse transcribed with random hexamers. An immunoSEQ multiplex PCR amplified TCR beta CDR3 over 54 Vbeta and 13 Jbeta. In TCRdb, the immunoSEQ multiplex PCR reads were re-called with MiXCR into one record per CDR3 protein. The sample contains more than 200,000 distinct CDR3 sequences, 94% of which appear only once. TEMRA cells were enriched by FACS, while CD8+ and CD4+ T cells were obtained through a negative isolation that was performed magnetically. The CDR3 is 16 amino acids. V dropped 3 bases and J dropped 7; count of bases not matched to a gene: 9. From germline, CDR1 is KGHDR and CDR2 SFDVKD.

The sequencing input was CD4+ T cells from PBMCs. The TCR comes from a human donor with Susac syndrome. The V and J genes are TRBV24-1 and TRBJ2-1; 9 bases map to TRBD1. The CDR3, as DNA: TGTGCCACCAGTGATCCCCGGGACAGGGTTGGAAATGAGCAGTTCTTC. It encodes CATSDPRDRVGNEQFF.